This T cell receptor beta chain was observed in a study of Ad26.COV2.S vaccination and SARS-CoV-2 variants. General study results and limits: An underestimation of total T cell responses may have resulted from the TCR breadth and depth analyses. Compared with placebo recipients, vaccine recipients had higher spike-specific TCR breadth.

Assay used: immunoSEQ multiplex PCR; TCRdb lists only in-frame clones, some missing. There are a few hundred thousand clones in the sample; around 92% occur only once, and 1.5% to 2% lies in the top ten. In this sample, this clone turned up once. Its matching antigen is unknown. Indicated treatment: around 19 received Ad26.COV2.S at low or high dose, single or two shots; 5 received placebo; per-sample allocation not given. Day 63 after the first vaccine or placebo injection was the time point for sampling. Spike of the Wuhan-strain SARS-CoV-2 was expressed by an Ad26 vector, which formed the vaccine. Germline V gene lookup returns CDR1 LGHDT and CDR2 YNNKEL (reference sequence). CDR3 size: 18 residues. Trimming at V came to 1 base and at J to 2 bases, leaving 10 bases not matched to a gene.

The chain couples TRBV3-1 (or the pseudogene TRBV3-2) to TRBJ2-5; TRBD2 matches at 10 bases. The sequencing here drew on peripheral blood, taken in a trial of Ad26.COV2.S vaccine versus placebo. The clonotype originates from a person between 18 and 65 years old who received the Ad26.COV2.S COVID-19 vaccine or a placebo. CDR3 amino acids: CASSQGYSGGSLQETQYF. CDR3 bases: TGTGCCAGCAGCCAAGGATATAGCGGGGGGTCACTACAAGAGACCCAGTACTTC.